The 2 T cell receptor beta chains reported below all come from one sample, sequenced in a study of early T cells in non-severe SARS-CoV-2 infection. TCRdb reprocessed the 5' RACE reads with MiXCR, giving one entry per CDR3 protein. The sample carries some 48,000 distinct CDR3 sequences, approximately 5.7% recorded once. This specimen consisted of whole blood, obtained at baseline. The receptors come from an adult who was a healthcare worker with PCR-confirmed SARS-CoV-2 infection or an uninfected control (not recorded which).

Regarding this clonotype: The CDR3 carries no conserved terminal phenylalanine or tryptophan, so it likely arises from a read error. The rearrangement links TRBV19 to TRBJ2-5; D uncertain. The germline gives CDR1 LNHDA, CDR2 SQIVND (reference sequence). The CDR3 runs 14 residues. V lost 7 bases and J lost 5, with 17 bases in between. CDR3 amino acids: CASTPAGLGETQYI. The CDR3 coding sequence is TGTGCCAGTACCCCCGCCGGGCTGGGTGAGACCCAGTACATC.

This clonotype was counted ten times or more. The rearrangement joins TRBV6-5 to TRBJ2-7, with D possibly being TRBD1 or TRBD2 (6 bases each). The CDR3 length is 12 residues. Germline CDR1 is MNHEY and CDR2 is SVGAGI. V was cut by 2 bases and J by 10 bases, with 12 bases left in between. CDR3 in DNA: TGTGCCAGCAGTTACGGAGGGGGGAAACAGTACTTC. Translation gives CASSYGGGKQYF.